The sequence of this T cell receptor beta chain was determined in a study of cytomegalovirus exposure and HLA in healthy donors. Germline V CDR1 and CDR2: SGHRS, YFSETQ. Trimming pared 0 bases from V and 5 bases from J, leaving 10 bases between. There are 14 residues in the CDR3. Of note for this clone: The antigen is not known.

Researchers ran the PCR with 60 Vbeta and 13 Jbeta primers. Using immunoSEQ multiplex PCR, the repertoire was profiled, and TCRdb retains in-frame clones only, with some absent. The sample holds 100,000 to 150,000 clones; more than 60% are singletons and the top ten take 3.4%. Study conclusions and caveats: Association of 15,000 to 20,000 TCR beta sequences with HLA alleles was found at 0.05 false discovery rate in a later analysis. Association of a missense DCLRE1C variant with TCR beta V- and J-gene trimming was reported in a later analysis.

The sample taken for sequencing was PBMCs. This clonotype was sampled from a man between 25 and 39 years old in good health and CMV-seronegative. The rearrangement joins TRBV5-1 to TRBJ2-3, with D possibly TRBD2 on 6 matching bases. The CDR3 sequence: CASSLAPRGDTQYF. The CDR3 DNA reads TGCGCCAGCAGCTTGGCGCCGCGGGGAGATACGCAGTATTTT.